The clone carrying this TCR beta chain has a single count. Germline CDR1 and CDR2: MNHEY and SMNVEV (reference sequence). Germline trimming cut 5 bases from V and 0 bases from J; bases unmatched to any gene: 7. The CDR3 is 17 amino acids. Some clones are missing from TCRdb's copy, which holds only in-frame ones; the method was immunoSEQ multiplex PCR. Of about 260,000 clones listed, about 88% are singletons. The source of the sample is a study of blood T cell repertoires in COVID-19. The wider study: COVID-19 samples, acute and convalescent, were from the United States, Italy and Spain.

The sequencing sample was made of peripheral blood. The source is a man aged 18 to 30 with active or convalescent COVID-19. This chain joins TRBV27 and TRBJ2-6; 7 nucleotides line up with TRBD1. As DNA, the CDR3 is TGTGCCAGCAGTCCGACAGGGTATCACTCTGGGGCCAACGTCCTGACTTTC. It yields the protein CASSPTGYHSGANVLTF.